This T cell receptor beta chain was captured in a study of shared clonotypes between healthy human individuals. For the study at large: A few men and a couple of women, aged 18 to 49, were donors. Whole-study findings and limits: Naive subsets generally exceeded memory subsets in estimated richness.

In the study's own analysis: Without quality scores, immunoSEQ junctional reads could not be filtered like full-length reads. TCRdb keeps only in-frame clones here, not all; method: immunoSEQ multiplex PCR. The V and J calls and clone size come from that table; D and trimming were worked out from the DNA. The top ten hold under 30% of the sample, which has about 820,000 clones, more than 85% seen once. In its sample, this clone was seen once. The target antigen is unknown. The CDR3 runs 14 residues. V was clipped by 0 bases and J by 2 bases, with 7 bases between them. Per germline, CDR1 ENHRY and CDR2 SYGVKD. In the naive CD8 group, cells lacked CD45RO and were positively selected for CCR7, so terminally differentiated effector memory CD45RA+ cells were left out.

The chain couples TRBV10-3 to TRBJ1-1, with D unclear. This clonotype was sampled from a young man in good health. The specimen sequenced was naive CD8+ T cells sorted from blood. The CDR3 loop reads CAISESTTNTEAFF. CDR3 coding DNA: TGTGCCATCAGTGAGTCCACAACAAACACTGAAGCTTTCTTT.